The clone carrying this T cell receptor beta chain appeared once. Sample time point: patch test 1, 2 weeks after DPC sensitization. Treatment defined: therapeutic diphenylcyclopropenone sensitization with weekly scalp DPC. The CDR3 contains 13 residues. Germline V gene sequence: CDR1 MDHEN, CDR2 SYDVKM. V lost 6 bases to trimming and J lost 3 bases, with 11 bases between them. This entry is derived from a study of human T cells and chemical hapten exposure. TCRdb re-analysed the RACE reads in MiXCR, keeping a single row per CDR3 protein. The sample lists some 120,000 distinct CDR3 sequences, 9% to 13% seen once, with 1.4% in the top ten.

The sample consisted of whole blood, taken in connection with sensitization to the hapten diphenylcyclopropenone (DPC). This receptor was taken from a woman in her forties or fifties with alopecia areata. Some clones in this sample may be carry-over from other donors' samples. This rearrangement joins TRBV28 to TRBJ1-2; D remains ambiguous. CDR3 in DNA: TGTGCCAGCAGGACGGGCGACTACTATGGCTACACCTTC. Translating gives CASRTGDYYGYTF.